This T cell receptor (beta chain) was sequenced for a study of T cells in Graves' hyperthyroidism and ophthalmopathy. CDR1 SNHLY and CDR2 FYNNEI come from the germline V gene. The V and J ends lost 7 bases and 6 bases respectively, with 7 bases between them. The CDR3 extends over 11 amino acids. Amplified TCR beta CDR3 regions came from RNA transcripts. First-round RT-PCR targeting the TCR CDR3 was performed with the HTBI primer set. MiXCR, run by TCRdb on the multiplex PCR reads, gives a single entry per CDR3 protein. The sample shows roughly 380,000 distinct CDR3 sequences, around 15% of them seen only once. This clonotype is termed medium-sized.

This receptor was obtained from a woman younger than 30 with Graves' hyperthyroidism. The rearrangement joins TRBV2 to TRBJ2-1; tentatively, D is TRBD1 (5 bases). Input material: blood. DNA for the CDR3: TGTGCCAGCAAAGGGGTCAATGAGCAGTTCTTC. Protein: CASKGVNEQFF.